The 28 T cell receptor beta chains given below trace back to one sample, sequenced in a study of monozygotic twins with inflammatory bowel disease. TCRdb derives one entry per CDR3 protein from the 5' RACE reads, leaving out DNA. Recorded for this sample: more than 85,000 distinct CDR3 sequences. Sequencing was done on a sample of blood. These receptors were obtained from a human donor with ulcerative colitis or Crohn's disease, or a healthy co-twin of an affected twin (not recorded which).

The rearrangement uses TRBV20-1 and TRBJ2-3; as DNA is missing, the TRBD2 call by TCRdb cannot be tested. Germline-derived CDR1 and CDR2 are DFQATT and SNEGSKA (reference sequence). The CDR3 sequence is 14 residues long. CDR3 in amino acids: CSALTSGATDTQYF.

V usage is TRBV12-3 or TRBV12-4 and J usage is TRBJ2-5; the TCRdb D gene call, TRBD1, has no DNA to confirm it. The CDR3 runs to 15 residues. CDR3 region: CASSSRTGQGETQYF.

CDR3 loop: CASRPSGGATGELFF. The chain employs TRBV7-2 and TRBJ2-2; TCRdb's D call, TRBD1, is unchecked because there is no DNA. This CDR3 comprises 15 residues. Per germline, CDR1 SGHTA and CDR2 FQGNSA.

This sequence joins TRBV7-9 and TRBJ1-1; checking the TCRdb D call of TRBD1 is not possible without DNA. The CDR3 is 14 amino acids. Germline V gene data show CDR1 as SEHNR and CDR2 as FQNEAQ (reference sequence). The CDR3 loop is CASSLQGAFTEAFF.

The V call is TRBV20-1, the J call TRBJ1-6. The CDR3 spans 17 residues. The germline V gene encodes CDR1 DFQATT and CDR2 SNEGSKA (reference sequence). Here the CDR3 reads CSARDLNRSSYNSPLHF.

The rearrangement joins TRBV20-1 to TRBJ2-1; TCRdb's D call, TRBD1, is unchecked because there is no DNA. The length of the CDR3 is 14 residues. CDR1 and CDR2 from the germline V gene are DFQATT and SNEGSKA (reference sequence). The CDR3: CSARVMGQGYEQFF.

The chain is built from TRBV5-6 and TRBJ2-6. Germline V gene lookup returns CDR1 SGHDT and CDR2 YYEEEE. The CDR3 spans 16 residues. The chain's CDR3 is CASSSDSRSGANVLTF.

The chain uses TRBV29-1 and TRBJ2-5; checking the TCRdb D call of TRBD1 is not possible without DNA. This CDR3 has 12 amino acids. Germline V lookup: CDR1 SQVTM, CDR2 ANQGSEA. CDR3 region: CSVAGAQETQYF.

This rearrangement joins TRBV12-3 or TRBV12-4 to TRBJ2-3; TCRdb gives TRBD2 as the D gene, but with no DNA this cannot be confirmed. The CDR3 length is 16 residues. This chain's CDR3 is CASSWKTSAVADTQYF.

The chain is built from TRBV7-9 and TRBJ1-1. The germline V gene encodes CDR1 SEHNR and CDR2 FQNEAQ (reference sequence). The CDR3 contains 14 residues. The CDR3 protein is CASSLRQENTEAFF.

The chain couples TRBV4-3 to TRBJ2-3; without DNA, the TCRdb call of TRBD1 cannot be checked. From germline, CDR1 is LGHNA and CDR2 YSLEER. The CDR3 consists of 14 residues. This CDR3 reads CASSQVGTTDTQYF.

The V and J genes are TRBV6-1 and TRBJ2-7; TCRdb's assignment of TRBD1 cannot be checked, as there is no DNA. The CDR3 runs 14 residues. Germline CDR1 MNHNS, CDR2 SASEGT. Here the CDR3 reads CASTVGGQSYEQYF.

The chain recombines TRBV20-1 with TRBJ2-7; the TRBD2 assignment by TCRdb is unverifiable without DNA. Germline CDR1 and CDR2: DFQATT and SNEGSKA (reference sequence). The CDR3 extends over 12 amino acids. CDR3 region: CSTRQGEGEQYF.

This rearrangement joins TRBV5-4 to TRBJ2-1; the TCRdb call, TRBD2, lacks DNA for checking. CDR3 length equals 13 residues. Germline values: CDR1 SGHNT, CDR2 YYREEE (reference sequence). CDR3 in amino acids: CASSFGRYNEQFF.

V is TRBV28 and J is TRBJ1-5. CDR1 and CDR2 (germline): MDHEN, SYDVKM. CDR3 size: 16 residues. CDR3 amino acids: CASSPWQLLRAQPQHF.

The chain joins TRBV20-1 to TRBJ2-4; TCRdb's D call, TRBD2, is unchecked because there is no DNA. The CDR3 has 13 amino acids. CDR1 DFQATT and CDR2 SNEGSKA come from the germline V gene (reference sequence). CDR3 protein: CSARGTSVDMQYF.

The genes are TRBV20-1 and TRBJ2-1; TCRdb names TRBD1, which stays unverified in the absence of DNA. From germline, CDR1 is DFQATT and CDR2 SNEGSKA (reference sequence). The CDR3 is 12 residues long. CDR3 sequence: CSASRQGNEQFF.

CDR3 sequence reads: CASSLGVQEYYGYTF. The V and J genes are TRBV5-1 and TRBJ1-2; TCRdb picks TRBD1, but there is no DNA to check that call. Germline V gives CDR1 SGHRS, CDR2 YFSETQ. The CDR3 is made up of 15 amino acids.

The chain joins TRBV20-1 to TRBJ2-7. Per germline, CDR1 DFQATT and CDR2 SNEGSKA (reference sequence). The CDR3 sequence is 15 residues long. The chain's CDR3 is CSARDQGEIRYEQYF.

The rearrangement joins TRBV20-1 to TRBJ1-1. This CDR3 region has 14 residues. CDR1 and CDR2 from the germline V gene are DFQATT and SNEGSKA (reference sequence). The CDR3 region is CSASDRAENTEAFF.

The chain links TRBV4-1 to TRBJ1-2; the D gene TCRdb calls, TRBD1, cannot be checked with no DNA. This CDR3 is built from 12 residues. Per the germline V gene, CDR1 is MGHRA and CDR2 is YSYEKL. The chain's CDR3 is CASSQVGTRYTF.

The CDR3 loop is CASRKAPWGSTQPQHF. V is TRBV12-3 or TRBV12-4 and J is TRBJ1-5; TCRdb gives TRBD1 as the D gene, but with no DNA this cannot be confirmed. The CDR3 loop spans 16 amino acids.

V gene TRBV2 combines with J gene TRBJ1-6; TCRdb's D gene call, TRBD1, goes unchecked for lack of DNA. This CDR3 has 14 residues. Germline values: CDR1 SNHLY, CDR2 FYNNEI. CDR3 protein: CASTEGQGRSPLHF.

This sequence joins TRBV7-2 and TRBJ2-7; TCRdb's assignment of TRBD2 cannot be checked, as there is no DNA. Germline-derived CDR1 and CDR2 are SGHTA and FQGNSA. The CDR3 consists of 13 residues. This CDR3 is CASSLATSVEQYF.

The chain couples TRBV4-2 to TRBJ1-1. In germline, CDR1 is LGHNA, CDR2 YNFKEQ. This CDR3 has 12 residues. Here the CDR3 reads CASSQEGIEAFF.

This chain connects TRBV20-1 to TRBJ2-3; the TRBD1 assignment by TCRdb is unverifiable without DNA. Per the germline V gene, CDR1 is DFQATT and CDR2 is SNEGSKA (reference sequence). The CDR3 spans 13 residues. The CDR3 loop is CSASRQGVDTQYF.

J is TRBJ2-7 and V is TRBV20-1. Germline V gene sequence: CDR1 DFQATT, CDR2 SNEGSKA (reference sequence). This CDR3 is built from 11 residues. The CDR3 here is CSASRQYEQYF.

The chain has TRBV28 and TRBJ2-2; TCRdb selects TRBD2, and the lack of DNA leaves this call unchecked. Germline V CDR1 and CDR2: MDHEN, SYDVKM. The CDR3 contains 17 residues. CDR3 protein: CASSTWTSGIDTGELFF. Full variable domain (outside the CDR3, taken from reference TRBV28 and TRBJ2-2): DVKVTQSSRYLVKRTGEKVFLECVQDMDHENMFWYRQDPGLGLRLIYFSYDVKMKEKGDIPEGYSVSREKKERFSLILESASTNQTSMYLCASSTWTSGIDTGELFFGEGSRLTVL.